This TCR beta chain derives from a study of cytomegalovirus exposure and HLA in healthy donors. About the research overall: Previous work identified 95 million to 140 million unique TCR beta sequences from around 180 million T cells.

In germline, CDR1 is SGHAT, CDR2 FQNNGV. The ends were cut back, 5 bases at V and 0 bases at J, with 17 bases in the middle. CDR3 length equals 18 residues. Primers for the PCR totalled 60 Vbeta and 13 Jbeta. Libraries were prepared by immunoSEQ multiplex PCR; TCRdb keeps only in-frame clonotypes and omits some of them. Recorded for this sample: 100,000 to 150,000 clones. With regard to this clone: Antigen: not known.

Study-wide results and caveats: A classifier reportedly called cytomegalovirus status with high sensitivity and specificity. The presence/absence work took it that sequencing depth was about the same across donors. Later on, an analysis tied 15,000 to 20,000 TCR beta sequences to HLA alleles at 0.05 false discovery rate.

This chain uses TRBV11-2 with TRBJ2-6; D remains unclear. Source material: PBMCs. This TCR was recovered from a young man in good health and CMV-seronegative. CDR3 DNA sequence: TGTGCCAGCAGCCCCCGGGTCTCTCCTTTCTCTGGGGCCAACGTCCTGACTTTC. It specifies CASSPRVSPFSGANVLTF.